Listed below are T cell receptor beta chains from one sample, sequenced in a study of CD8 T cells in Susac syndrome. MiXCR, applied by TCRdb to the immunoSEQ multiplex PCR reads, yields one record per CDR3 protein. The data contain roughly 89,000 distinct CDR3 sequences, roughly 95% of them seen just once; the ten biggest clones take up about 0.68%. Sequenced material: CD8+ T cells from PBMCs. These receptor sequences come from a human donor with Susac syndrome. The CDR3 runs from the conserved cysteine through the conserved F or W. Fields, in order: V gene, CDR3 length, D gene, clone size, J gene, CDR3 protein, CDR3 DNA. D genes are given only for firm matches. Clone sizes are given selectively: once, few, many, or a class where the clone is expanded.

TRBV20-1	11	NA	once	TRBJ1-1	CSAPRGAEAFF	TGCAGTGCTCCGAGGGGGGCTGAAGCTTTCTTT
TRBV11-2	15	TRBD1	NA	TRBJ1-4	CASSRGQGGGEKLFF	TGTGCCAGCAGTCGTGGACAGGGCGGTGGGGAAAAACTGTTTTTT
TRBV11-2	12	NA	NA	TRBJ1-4	CATSRDNEKLFF	TGTGCGACGAGCAGGGATAATGAAAAACTGTTTTTT
TRBV7-2	16	TRBD2	NA	TRBJ2-1	CASSSSLAGGQNEQFF	TGTGCCAGCAGCTCTTCCCTAGCGGGGGGGCAAAATGAGCAGTTCTTC
TRBV29-1	12	NA	once	TRBJ2-1	CSSGHSYNEQFF	TGCAGCAGCGGACATTCCTACAATGAGCAGTTCTTC
TRBV13	14	NA	NA	TRBJ2-5	CASSLAQTAETQYF	TGTGCCAGCAGCTTAGCACAGACCGCGGAGACCCAGTACTTC
TRBV28	14	NA	NA	TRBJ1-5	CASSLGRVSQPQHF	TGTGCCAGCAGCTTGGGCAGGGTGAGTCAGCCCCAGCATTTT
TRBV7-8	17	TRBD1	NA	TRBJ2-3	CASSLGTAEYYTDTQYF	TGTGCCAGCAGCCTAGGGACAGCCGAGTATTATACAGATACGCAGTATTTT
TRBV4-2	15	TRBD2	NA	TRBJ2-1	CASSQDLSGRNEQFF	TGTGCCAGCAGCCAAGATTTAAGCGGGAGGAATGAGCAGTTCTTC
TRBV20-1	13	TRBD1	NA	TRBJ1-4	CSARGQGREKLFF	TGCAGTGCTAGAGGACAGGGGAGGGAAAAACTGTTTTTT
TRBV29-1	14	TRBD1	once	TRBJ1-1	CSVGTGGDGTEAFF	TGCAGCGTTGGGACAGGGGGCGATGGCACTGAAGCTTTCTTT
TRBV15	12	TRBD1	NA	TRBJ2-3	CATQGVGQTQYF	TGTGCCACTCAGGGGGTGGGGCAGACGCAGTATTTT
TRBV7-2	16	NA	NA	TRBJ2-5	CASSLDRGRAQETQYF	TGTGCCAGCAGCTTAGACCGGGGGCGAGCCCAAGAGACCCAGTACTTC
TRBV7-9	16	NA	NA	TRBJ1-2	CASSLGTPSPNYGYTF	TGTGCCAGCAGCTTAGGCACTCCATCCCCTAACTATGGCTACACCTTC
TRBV30	11	NA	NA	TRBJ2-7	CAWAHVHEQYF	TGTGCCTGGGCACATGTCCACGAGCAGTACTTC
TRBV6-1	11	TRBD1	NA	TRBJ1-1	CASRDRTEAFF	TGTGCCAGCAGGGACAGGACTGAAGCTTTCTTT
TRBV5-1	14	TRBD2	NA	TRBJ2-3	CASSPSGVPDTQYF	TGCGCCAGCAGCCCCAGCGGGGTCCCCGATACGCAGTATTTT
TRBV24-1	12	NA	NA	TRBJ2-1	CATSDSDREQFF	TGTGCCACCAGTGATTCGGACAGAGAGCAGTTCTTC
TRBV27	11	NA	NA	TRBJ2-7	CASSLGYEQYF	TGTGCCAGCAGTTTGGGCTACGAGCAGTACTTC
TRBV5-1	15	NA	NA	TRBJ2-3	CASSPAWEMTDTQYF	TGCGCCAGCAGCCCAGCGTGGGAAATGACAGATACGCAGTATTTT
TRBV7-3	16	TRBD1	NA	TRBJ2-1	CASSPGTGVDYNEQFF	TGTGCCAGCAGCCCTGGGACAGGGGTCGACTACAATGAGCAGTTCTTC
TRBV30	14	TRBD1	once	TRBJ1-1	CAWSETGGRTEAFF	TGTGCCTGGAGTGAAACAGGGGGGAGGACTGAAGCTTTCTTT
TRBV5-1	14	NA	once	TRBJ2-1	CASSPGTGDNEQFF	TGCGCCAGCAGCCCGGGCACTGGGGACAATGAGCAGTTCTTC
TRBV5-4	17	TRBD1	once	TRBJ1-1	CASSYRSSGTVNTEAFF	TGTGCCAGCAGTTATAGATCCTCCGGGACAGTGAACACTGAAGCTTTCTTT
TRBV4-2	13	NA	NA	TRBJ1-2	CASSQEDRASYTF	TGTGCCAGCAGCCAAGAAGATAGAGCAAGCTACACCTTC
TRBV3-1	18	TRBD1	NA	TRBJ1-6	CASSQERGQGRWESPLHF	TGTGCCAGCAGCCAAGAACGGGGACAGGGCCGCTGGGAGTCACCCCTCCACTTT
TRBV12-3/TRBV12-4	15	NA	NA	TRBJ2-2	CATTTGQGNTGELFF	TGTGCCACAACCACAGGGCAGGGAAACACCGGGGAGCTGTTTTTT
TRBV6-2/TRBV6-3	13	NA	NA	TRBJ2-5	CASSYSWEETQYF	TGTGCCAGCAGTTACTCCTGGGAAGAGACCCAGTACTTC
TRBV27	14	NA	NA	TRBJ1-2	CASSRSDRNYGYTF	TGTGCCAGCAGTCGATCGGACAGAAACTATGGCTACACCTTC
TRBV28	15	NA	NA	TRBJ2-7	CASSSWQGNSYEQYF	TGTGCCAGCAGCTCGTGGCAGGGTAATAGCTACGAGCAGTACTTC
TRBV7-8	15	NA	NA	TRBJ2-3	CASSPAMMPTDTQYF	TGTGCCAGCAGCCCCGCCATGATGCCCACAGATACGCAGTATTTT
TRBV23-1	14	TRBD2	NA	TRBJ2-5	CASKRIGRRETQYF	TGCGCCAGCAAGCGTATCGGGAGGAGGGAGACCCAGTACTTC
TRBV20-1	11	NA	NA	TRBJ1-1	CSASTGNEAFF	TGCAGTGCTAGTACGGGGAATGAAGCTTTCTTT
TRBV6-6	14	NA	NA	TRBJ2-1	CASSYDGAYNEQFF	TGTGCCAGCAGTTACGATGGGGCTTACAATGAGCAGTTCTTC